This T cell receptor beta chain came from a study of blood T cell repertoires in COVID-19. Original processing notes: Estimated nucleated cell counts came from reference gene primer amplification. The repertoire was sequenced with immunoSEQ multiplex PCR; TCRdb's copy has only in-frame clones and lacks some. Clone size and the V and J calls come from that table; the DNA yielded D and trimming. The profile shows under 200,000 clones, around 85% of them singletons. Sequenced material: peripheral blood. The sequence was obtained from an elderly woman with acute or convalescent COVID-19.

The CDR3 loop reads CASARTSGSAETQYF. The CDR3, as DNA: TGTGCCAGCGCGCGGACTAGCGGGAGTGCGGAGACCCAGTACTTC. This chain links TRBV10-3 with TRBJ2-5, with 13 bases that match TRBD2. The CDR3 has 15 amino acids. V lost 10 bases to trimming and J lost 5 bases; unmatched junction nucleotides: 10. Germline CDR1 reads ENHRY; CDR2 reads SYGVKD.